This is a list of T cell receptor beta chains from one sample in a study of blood T cell repertoires in COVID-19. The table came from immunoSEQ multiplex PCR; TCRdb's copy has only in-frame clones and leaves some out. The table has some 110,000 clones, approximately 84% seen once. The sequenced sample consisted of peripheral blood. All receptors derive from a middle-aged man with acute or convalescent COVID-19. Both conserved end residues are part of each CDR3. Each record gives: V gene, D gene, clone size, J gene, CDR3 DNA, CDR3 protein. D genes are given only for firm matches. Size is stated for part of the rows, as once, few or many counts, or as a class when the clone is expanded.

TRBV5-1	-	once	TRBJ2-3	TGCGCCAGCAGCTTGGAGGGGGGGCCTACAGATACGCAGTATTTT	CASSLEGGPTDTQYF
TRBV2	TRBD1	-	TRBJ2-7	TGTGCCAGCAGTGAAGGGGAGACAGGGATCCCCTACGAGCAGTACTTC	CASSEGETGIPYEQYF
TRBV18	TRBD1	-	TRBJ2-5	TGTGCCAGCTCACCAGGACAGGCCCAAGAGACCCAGTACTTC	CASSPGQAQETQYF
TRBV5-1	-	-	TRBJ2-5	TGCGCCAGCAGCGGCGGACACTCTCCCCCCAGGGCCCAGTACTTC	CASSGGHSPPRAQYF
TRBV4-2	-	-	TRBJ2-3	TGTGCCAGCAGCCAAGATCCTTGGCAGAGCACAGATACGCAGTATTTT	CASSQDPWQSTDTQYF
TRBV7-8	TRBD1	-	TRBJ2-5	TGTGCCAGCAGCCGAGGCGGGACAGGTGGGGAGACCCAGTACTTC	CASSRGGTGGETQYF
TRBV28	TRBD2	-	TRBJ2-7	TGTGCCAGCAGTTTACTCGGACTAGTCTACGAGCAGTACTTC	CASSLLGLVYEQYF
TRBV7-9	-	-	TRBJ2-7	TGTGCCAGCAGCTTGGACTATCTTTACGAGCAGTACTTC	CASSLDYLYEQYF
TRBV11-2	-	-	TRBJ2-7	TGTGCCAGCAGCTTAGCGGGCTACGAGCAGTACTTC	CASSLAGYEQYF
TRBV24-1	TRBD2	-	TRBJ2-1	TGTGCCACCAGTGACCCACCGGGGGGGCCAAGTGGGCACAATGAGCAGTTCTTC	CATSDPPGGPSGHNEQFF
TRBV7-2	-	-	TRBJ2-1	TGTGCCAGCACCTTACAAGGGGGAAGCTCCTACAATGAGCAGTTCTTC	CASTLQGGSSYNEQFF
TRBV6-5	-	-	TRBJ2-7	TGTGCCAGCAGTTACTCTAACGGCGAGCAGTACTTC	CASSYSNGEQYF
TRBV9	-	-	TRBJ1-6	TGTGCCAGCAGCGTGGCGGTTACCTATAATTCACCCCTCCACTTT	CASSVAVTYNSPLHF
TRBV20-1	TRBD2	-	TRBJ2-7	TGCAGTGCTAGTCGACTAGCGAGGGAGCAGTACTTC	CSASRLAREQYF
TRBV14	TRBD1	-	TRBJ2-1	TGTGCCAGCAGCCTGACAGGGGGTTATATCTACAATGAGCAGTTCTTC	CASSLTGGYIYNEQFF
TRBV9	-	few	TRBJ2-1	TGTGCCAGCAGCGCGACGGGAGTTCCACGCTCCTACAATGAGCAGTTCTTC	CASSATGVPRSYNEQFF
TRBV5-1	-	few	TRBJ2-5	TGCGCCAGCAGCTTGTCGGGGTACCAAGAGACCCAGTACTTC	CASSLSGYQETQYF
TRBV10-3	TRBD2	-	TRBJ2-5	TGTGCCATCAGTGAGTCACAACTAGCGGGAAAGGAGACCCAGTACTTC	CAISESQLAGKETQYF
TRBV2	-	-	TRBJ1-2	TGTGCCAGCACCTACAGCTCTCCAAACTATGGCTACACCTTC	CASTYSSPNYGYTF
TRBV6-1	TRBD1	-	TRBJ2-7	TGTGCCAGCAGTGAAGCGGAGGGGACAGGCTCCTACGAGCAGTACTTC	CASSEAEGTGSYEQYF
TRBV19	-	-	TRBJ1-4	TGTGCCAGTAGTTCCCGGGCCTCCCGGGGGGAAAAACTGTTTTTT	CASSSRASRGEKLFF
TRBV4-2	-	-	TRBJ2-1	TGTGCCAGCAGCCGCGAGGACTCTACCGTGTCTGAGCAGTTCTTC	CASSREDSTVSEQFF
TRBV7-9	TRBD1	once	TRBJ2-3	TGTGCCAGCAGCGGGAGACAGGGACCGACCCTAGTTACGCAGTATTTT	CASSGRQGPTLVTQYF
TRBV6-1	TRBD2	-	TRBJ2-5	TGTGCCAGCAGTGGCCTTAGCGGGGGGTTCCAAGAGACCCAGTACTTC	CASSGLSGGFQETQYF
TRBV5-1	-	-	TRBJ2-2	TGCGCCAGCAGCTTGGCGAGTCTTAACACCGGGGAGCTGTTTTTT	CASSLASLNTGELFF
TRBV28	-	once	TRBJ2-3	TGTGCCACCGCTAGTTATACGCAGTATTTT	CATASYTQYF
TRBV28	-	-	TRBJ2-7	TGTGCCAGCAGTTTTGCAGGGTCCGAGCAGTACTTC	CASSFAGSEQYF
TRBV7-7	-	-	TRBJ1-5	TGTGCTAGCAGACCCCGGACAGCCTACAATCAGCCCCAGCATTTT	CASRPRTAYNQPQHF
TRBV9	-	-	TRBJ1-3	TGTGCCAGCAGTTTGGAGGCCTCTGGAAACACCATATATTTT	CASSLEASGNTIYF
TRBV6-5	TRBD1	once	TRBJ1-5	TGTGCCAGCAGTCGTGGGACAGCAAATCAGCCCCAGCATTTT	CASSRGTANQPQHF
TRBV6-5	-	-	TRBJ1-5	TGTGCCAGCAGTTCCTCAGTACAGGGAAGACAGCCCCAGCATTTT	CASSSSVQGRQPQHF
TRBV5-4	TRBD2	-	TRBJ2-3	TGTGCCAGCAGCCTAGCGGGAGGCCTCGGTACGCAGTATTTT	CASSLAGGLGTQYF
TRBV15	-	-	TRBJ2-1	TGTGCCACCAGCAGAGATAAAAATGAGCAGTTCTTC	CATSRDKNEQFF
TRBV6-1	-	few	TRBJ2-1	TGTGCCAGCAGTGAAGTGCGGGCTAAGGATGAGCAGTTCTTC	CASSEVRAKDEQFF
TRBV7-2	TRBD1	few	TRBJ1-4	TGTGCCAGCAGCCGGGACAGTAATGAAAAACTGTTTTTT	CASSRDSNEKLFF
TRBV5-1	-	-	TRBJ2-3	TGCGCCAGCAGCTCGGGGGACCCGTCAGATACGCAGTATTTT	CASSSGDPSDTQYF
TRBV6-6	-	-	TRBJ1-1	TGTGCCAGCAGTAGGGGGGGCGGGAACACTGAAGCTTTCTTT	CASSRGGGNTEAFF
TRBV3-1/TRBV3-2	TRBD1	-	TRBJ2-5	TGTGCCAGCAGCCAGCTAGGACAGGCCTACTTC	CASSQLGQAYF
TRBV7-3	-	once	TRBJ2-1	TGTGCCAGCAGCTTCGCACCGACAGTCTACAATGAGCAGTTCTTC	CASSFAPTVYNEQFF
TRBV7-2	TRBD2	-	TRBJ2-5	TGTGCCAGCAGCTCCCAAGCGGGGGGGGGCCAGTACTTC	CASSSQAGGGQYF
TRBV28	TRBD2	-	TRBJ2-7	TGTGCCAGCAGTTCTCGACTAGCCGGAGGCTACGAGCAGTACTTC	CASSSRLAGGYEQYF
TRBV18	TRBD2	-	TRBJ2-3	TGTGCCAGCTCCCAAAATAGCGGGAGTCGATGGGGCACAGATACGCAGTATTTT	CASSQNSGSRWGTDTQYF
TRBV6-4	-	few	TRBJ2-3	TGTGCCAGCAGTGTGGGGCTAGGGTCGGGACAAGATACGCAGTATTTT	CASSVGLGSGQDTQYF
TRBV11-2	-	-	TRBJ1-2	TGTGCCAGCAGCTTTCACAGGGATGGCTACACCTTC	CASSFHRDGYTF
TRBV7-7	TRBD1	-	TRBJ2-7	TGTGCTAGCAGTCGGGACAGGGGCTACGAGCAGTACTTC	CASSRDRGYEQYF
TRBV7-9	-	-	TRBJ1-4	TGTGCCAGCAGCTCTGGCGGGTCAACTAATGAAAAACTGTTTTTT	CASSSGGSTNEKLFF
TRBV5-1	-	-	TRBJ1-4	TGCGCCAGCAGCCCCGGCCGTAAGGGAGAAGGGGAAAAACTGTTTTTT	CASSPGRKGEGEKLFF
TRBV19	-	-	TRBJ2-3	TGTGCCAGTACCACGGCGGGTGGGATGCAGTATTTT	CASTTAGGMQYF
TRBV18	-	-	TRBJ2-4	TGTGCCAGCTCACCCGGGGTGGGCACACTAAACATTCAGTACTTC	CASSPGVGTLNIQYF
TRBV13	TRBD2	-	TRBJ2-7	TGTGCCAGCAGCTTGGGACTAGCGGGAGCTTATTCCTACGAGCAGTACTTC	CASSLGLAGAYSYEQYF
TRBV18	-	-	TRBJ2-1	TGTGCCAGCTCACCATCCGGAGTCAATGAGCAGTTCTTC	CASSPSGVNEQFF
TRBV5-1	-	-	TRBJ2-1	TGCGCCAGCAGCTTGGCCAACGGCGGGAAAGACAATGAGCAGTTCTTC	CASSLANGGKDNEQFF
TRBV5-1	TRBD2	few	TRBJ2-1	TGCGCCAGCAGCTTCAGGACTAGCGGGGCGGACAATGAGCAGTTCTTC	CASSFRTSGADNEQFF
TRBV28	-	-	TRBJ1-2	TGTGCCAGCACCTTGGGGTTCAGGGGTGGCTACACCTTC	CASTLGFRGGYTF